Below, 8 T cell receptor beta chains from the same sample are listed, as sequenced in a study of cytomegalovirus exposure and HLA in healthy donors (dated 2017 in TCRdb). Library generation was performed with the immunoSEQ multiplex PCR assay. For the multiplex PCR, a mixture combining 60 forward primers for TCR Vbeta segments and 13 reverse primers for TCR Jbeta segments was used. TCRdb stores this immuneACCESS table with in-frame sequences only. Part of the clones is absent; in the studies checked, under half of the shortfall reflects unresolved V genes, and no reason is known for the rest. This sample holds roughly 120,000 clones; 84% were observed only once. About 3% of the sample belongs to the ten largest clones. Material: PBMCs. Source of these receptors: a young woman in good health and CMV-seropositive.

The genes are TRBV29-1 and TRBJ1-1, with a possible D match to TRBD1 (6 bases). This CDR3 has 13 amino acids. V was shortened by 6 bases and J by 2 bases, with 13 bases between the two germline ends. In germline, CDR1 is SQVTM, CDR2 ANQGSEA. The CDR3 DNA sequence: TGCAGCGTAGCAGGGACATATAACACTGAAGCTTTCTTT. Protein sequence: CSVAGTYNTEAFF.

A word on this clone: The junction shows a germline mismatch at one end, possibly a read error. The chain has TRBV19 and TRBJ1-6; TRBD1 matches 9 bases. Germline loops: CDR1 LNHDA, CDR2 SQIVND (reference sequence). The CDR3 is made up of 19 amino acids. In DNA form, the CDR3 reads TGTGCCAGTGGTATAGTTGGAGGACAGGGGCTCTCCTATAATTCACCCCTCCACTTT. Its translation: CASGIVGGQGLSYNSPLHF.

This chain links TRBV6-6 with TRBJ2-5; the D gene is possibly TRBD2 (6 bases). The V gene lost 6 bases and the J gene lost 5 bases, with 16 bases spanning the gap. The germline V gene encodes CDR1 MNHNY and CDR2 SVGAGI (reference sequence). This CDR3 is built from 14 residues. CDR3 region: CASSQNMGRETQYF. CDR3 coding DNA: TGTGCCAGCAGCCAGAACATGGGGAGGGAGACCCAGTACTTC.

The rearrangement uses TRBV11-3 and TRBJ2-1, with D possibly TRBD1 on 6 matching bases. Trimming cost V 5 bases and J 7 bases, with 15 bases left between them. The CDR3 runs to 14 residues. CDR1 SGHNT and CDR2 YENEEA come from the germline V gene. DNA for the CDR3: TGTGCCAGCAGCCCACGGGACACGGTAAATGAGCAGTTCTTC. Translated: CASSPRDTVNEQFF.

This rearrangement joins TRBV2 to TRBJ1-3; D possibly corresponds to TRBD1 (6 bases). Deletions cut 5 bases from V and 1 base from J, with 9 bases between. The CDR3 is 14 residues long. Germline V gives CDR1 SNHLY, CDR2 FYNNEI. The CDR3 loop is CASSSDRSGNTIYF. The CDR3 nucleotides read TGTGCCAGCAGTTCGGACAGATCTGGAAACACCATATATTTT.

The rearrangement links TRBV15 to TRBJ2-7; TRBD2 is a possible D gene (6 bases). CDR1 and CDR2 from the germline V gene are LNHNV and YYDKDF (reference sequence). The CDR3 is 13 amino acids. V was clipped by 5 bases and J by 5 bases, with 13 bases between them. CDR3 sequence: CATSGGEVDEQYF. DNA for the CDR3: TGTGCCACCAGCGGCGGGGAAGTTGACGAGCAGTACTTC.

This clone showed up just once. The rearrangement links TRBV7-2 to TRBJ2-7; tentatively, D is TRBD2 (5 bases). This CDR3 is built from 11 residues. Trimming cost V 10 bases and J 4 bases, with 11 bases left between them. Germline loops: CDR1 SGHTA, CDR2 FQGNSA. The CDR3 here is CATGNPYEQYF. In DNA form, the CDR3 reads TGTGCCACCGGGAACCCATACGAGCAGTACTTC.

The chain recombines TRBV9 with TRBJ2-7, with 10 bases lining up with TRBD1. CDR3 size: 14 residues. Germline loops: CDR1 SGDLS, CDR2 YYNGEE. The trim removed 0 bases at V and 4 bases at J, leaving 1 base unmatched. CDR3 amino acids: CASSVGQGAYEQYF. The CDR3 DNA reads TGTGCCAGCAGCGTAGGACAGGGGGCGTACGAGCAGTACTTC. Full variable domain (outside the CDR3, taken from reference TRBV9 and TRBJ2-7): DSGVTQTPKHLITATGQRVTLRCSPRSGDLSVYWYQQSLDQGLQFLIQYYNGEERAKGNILERFSAQQFPDLHSELNLSSLELGDSALYFCASSVGQGAYEQYFGPGTRLTVT.